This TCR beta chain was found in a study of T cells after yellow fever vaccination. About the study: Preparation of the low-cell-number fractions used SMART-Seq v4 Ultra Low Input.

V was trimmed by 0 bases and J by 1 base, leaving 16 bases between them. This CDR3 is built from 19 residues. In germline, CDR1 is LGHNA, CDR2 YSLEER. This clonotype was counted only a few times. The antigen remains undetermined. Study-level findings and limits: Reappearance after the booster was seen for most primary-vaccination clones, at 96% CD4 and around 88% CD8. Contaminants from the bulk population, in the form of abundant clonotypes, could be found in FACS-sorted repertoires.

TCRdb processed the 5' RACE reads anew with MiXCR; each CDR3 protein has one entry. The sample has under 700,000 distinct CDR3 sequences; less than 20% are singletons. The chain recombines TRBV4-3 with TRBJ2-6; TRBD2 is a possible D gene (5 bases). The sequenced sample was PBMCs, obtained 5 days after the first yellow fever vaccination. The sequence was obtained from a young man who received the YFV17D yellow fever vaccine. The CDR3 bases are TGCGCCAGCAGCCAAGATACCTGGACTCCCGCTTCTGGGGCCAACGTCCTGACTTTC. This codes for CASSQDTWTPASGANVLTF.